The T cell receptor beta chain under discussion was sequenced for a study of blood T cell repertoires in COVID-19. For the study at large: From the United States, Italy and Spain came samples of acute and convalescent COVID-19.

This CDR3 spans 17 amino acids. Germline loops: CDR1 SGDLS, CDR2 YYNGEE. Deletions cut 3 bases from V and 2 bases from J, with 19 bases between. In the original workflow: Counts of nucleated cells, estimated from reference gene primer amplification, were obtained. Assay: immunoSEQ multiplex PCR; the TCRdb copy retains only in-frame clones and omits some. Clonal size and the V and J genes are those of that table, whereas D and trimming came from the DNA. The sample consists of more than 150,000 clones, 80% to 90% of them appearing once. The clonotype originates from a man aged 30 to 39 with active or convalescent COVID-19. Sequenced material: peripheral blood. The rearrangement joins TRBV9 to TRBJ2-3, with D tentatively TRBD1 (5 bases). The CDR3 reads CASSAHTGTSNTDTQYF. As DNA, the CDR3 is TGTGCCAGCAGCGCGCACACAGGTACCTCTAACACAGATACGCAGTATTTT.